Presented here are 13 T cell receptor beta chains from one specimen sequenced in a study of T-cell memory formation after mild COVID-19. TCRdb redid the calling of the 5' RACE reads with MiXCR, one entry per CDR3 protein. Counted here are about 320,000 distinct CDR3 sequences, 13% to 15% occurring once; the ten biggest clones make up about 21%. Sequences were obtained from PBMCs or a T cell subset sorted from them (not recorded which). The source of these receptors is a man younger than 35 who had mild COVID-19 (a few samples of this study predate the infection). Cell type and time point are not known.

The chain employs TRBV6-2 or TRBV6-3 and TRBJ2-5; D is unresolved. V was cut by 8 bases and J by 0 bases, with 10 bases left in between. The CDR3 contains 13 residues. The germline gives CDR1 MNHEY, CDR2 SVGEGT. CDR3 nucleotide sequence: TGTGCCAGCTGCCGTACGTACCAAGAGACCCAGTACTTC. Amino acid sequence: CASCRTYQETQYF.

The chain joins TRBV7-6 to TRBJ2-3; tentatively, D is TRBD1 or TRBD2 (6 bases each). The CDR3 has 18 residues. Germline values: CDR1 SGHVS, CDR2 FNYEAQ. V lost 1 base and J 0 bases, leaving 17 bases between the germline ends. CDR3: CASSLEGWGAGSTDTQYF. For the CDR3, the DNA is TGTGCCAGCAGCTTAGAGGGCTGGGGGGCTGGAAGCACAGATACGCAGTATTTT.

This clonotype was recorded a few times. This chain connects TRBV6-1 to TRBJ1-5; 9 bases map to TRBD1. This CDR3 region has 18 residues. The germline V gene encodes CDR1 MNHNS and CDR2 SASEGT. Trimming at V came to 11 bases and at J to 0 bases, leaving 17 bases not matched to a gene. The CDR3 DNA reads TGTGCCTCCCAGGTGGGACAGGGTTTAGTTATTAGCAATCAGCCCCAGCATTTT. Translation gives CASQVGQGLVISNQPQHF.

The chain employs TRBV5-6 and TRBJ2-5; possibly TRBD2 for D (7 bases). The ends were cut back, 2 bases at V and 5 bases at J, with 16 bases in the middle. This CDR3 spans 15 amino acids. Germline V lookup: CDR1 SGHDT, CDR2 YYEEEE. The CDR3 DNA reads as TGTGCCAGCAGCTTTGGGGGGGGGGCCCTGGAGACCCAGTACTTC. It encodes CASSFGGGALETQYF.

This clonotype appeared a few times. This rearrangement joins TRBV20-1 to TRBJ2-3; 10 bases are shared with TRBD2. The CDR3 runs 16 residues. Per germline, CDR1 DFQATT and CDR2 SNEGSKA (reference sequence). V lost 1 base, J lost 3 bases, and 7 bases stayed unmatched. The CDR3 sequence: CSARVQLAGATDTQYF. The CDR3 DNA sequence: TGCAGTGCTAGAGTTCAGCTAGCGGGGGCGACAGATACGCAGTATTTT.

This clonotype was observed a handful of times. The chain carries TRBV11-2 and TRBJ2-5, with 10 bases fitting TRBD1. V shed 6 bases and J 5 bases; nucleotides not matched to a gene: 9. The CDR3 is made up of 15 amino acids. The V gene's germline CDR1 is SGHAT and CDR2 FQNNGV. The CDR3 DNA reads TGTGCCAGCAGAAGGGACAGGGGAGGGTTCGAGACCCAGTACTTC. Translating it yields CASRRDRGGFETQYF.

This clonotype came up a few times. This CDR3 reads CASSQGLVNEQFF. The CDR3 coding sequence is TGTGCCAGCAGCCAAGGACTAGTCAATGAGCAGTTCTTC. The chain employs TRBV7-9 and TRBJ2-1; 7 nucleotides match TRBD2. The CDR3 totals 13 residues. The V gene end was trimmed by 5 bases and the J gene end by 6 bases; junction bases not matched to a gene: 4. CDR1 and CDR2 (germline): SEHNR, FQNEAQ (reference sequence).

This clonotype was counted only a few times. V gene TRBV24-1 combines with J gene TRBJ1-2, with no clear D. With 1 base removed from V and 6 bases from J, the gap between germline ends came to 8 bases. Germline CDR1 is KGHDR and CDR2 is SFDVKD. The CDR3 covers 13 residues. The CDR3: CATSDFLENGYTF. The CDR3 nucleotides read TGTGCCACCAGTGATTTCTTGGAGAATGGCTACACCTTC.

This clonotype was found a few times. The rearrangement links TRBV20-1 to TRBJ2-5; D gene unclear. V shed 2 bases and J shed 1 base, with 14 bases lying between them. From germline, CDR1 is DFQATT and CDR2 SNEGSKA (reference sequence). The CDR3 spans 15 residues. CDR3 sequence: CSARSTPSSQETQYF. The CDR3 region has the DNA TGCAGTGCTAGATCAACACCGAGCTCCCAAGAGACCCAGTACTTC.

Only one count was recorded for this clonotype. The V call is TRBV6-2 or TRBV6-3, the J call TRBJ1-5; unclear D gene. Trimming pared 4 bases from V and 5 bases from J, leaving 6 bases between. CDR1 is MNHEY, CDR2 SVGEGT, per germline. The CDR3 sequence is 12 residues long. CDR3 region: CASSSRDQPQHF. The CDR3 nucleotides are TGTGCCAGCAGTTCTAGGGATCAGCCCCAGCATTTT.

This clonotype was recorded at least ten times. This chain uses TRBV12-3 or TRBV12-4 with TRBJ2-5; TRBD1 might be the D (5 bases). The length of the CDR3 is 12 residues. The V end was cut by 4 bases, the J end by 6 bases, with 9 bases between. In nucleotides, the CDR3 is TGTGCCAGCAGTTATGGGGCCCAGACCCAGTACTTC. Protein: CASSYGAQTQYF.

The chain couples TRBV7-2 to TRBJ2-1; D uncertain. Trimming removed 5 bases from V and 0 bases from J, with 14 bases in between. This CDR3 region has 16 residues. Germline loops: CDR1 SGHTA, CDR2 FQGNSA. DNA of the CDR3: TGTGCCAGCAGCCACACGGGCGGATACTCCTACAATGAGCAGTTCTTC. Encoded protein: CASSHTGGYSYNEQFF.

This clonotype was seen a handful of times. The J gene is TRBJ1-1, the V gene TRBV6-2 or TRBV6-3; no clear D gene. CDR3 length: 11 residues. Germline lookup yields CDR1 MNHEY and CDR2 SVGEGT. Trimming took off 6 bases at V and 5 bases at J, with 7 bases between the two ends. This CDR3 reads CASRGATEAFF. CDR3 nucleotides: TGTGCCAGCAGAGGTGCGACTGAAGCTTTCTTT.